This T cell receptor beta chain was documented in a study of cytomegalovirus exposure and HLA in healthy donors. Study details: Out of about 190 million T cells, an earlier analysis found about 100 million unique TCR beta sequences in total. Within the Caucasian-associated ancestry cluster were 81% of the roughly 430 genotyped donors. Study-wide results and limits: What a later analysis showed was that several of the most significant clusters appeared linked to common viral pathogens.

The PCR had 60 Vbeta and 13 Jbeta primers. The method was immunoSEQ multiplex PCR; TCRdb's version includes in-frame clones alone and lacks a portion of them. The profile covers approximately 150,000 clones, with over 60% appearing a single time and 0.94% taken by the ten largest. Germline V lookup: CDR1 SGHNT, CDR2 YYREEE (reference sequence). The CDR3 has 14 residues. V was shortened by 3 bases and J by 8 bases, with 16 bases between the two germline ends. In regard to this clone: Its matching antigen is unknown.

The chain is built from TRBV5-4 and TRBJ2-3; no clear D gene. The sequence was collected from a woman aged 60-75 years in good health and CMV-seronegative. Sample: PBMCs. CDR3 region: CASSSFIPPVTQYF. The DNA of the CDR3 is TGTGCCAGCAGCTCCTTCATCCCGCCGGTTACGCAGTATTTT.